These T cell receptor beta chains were read from a single sample in a study of cytomegalovirus exposure and HLA in healthy donors. The protocol was immunoSEQ multiplex PCR, while the TCRdb copy is restricted to in-frame clones and leaves out a portion. The sample includes roughly 80,000 clones, over 70% seen only once; the top ten take roughly 3%. Sequencing was performed on PBMCs. These receptor sequences come from a man aged 50 to 59 in good health and CMV-seropositive. The CDR3 runs from the conserved cysteine through the conserved F or W. The D gene is left open where the match is weak. Only some rows state a clone size, as once, few, many or a class for expanded clones.

-	TRBD1	TRBV19	TRBJ2-2	TGTGCCAGTAGCGAGGACAGGGGGCTCCGGAAGAACACCGGGGAGCTGTTTTTT	CASSEDRGLRKNTGELFF
-	TRBD2	TRBV7-9	TRBJ2-3	TGTGCCAGCAGCTTAGTCCTCCCTAGCGGGAGAAGAGATACGCAGTATTTT	CASSLVLPSGRRDTQYF
few	-	TRBV29-1	TRBJ2-1	TGCAGCGTTCAAATTTTTGAGCAGTTCTTC	CSVQIFEQFF
-	TRBD2	TRBV7-9	TRBJ2-1	TGTGCCAGCAGCTTCGGACTAGCGGGAGTACCCTACAATGAGCAGTTCTTC	CASSFGLAGVPYNEQFF
-	-	TRBV19	TRBJ2-7	TGTGCCACTAGGGGGGGGCGGTACGAGCAGTACTTC	CATRGGRYEQYF
-	-	TRBV14	TRBJ1-1	TGTGCCAGCAGCCAAGATATGAACACTGAAGCTTTCTTT	CASSQDMNTEAFF
-	-	TRBV7-8	TRBJ2-7	TGTGCCAGCAGTCAACGACGGGTCACCTACGAGCAGTACTTC	CASSQRRVTYEQYF
-	TRBD1	TRBV5-1	TRBJ2-1	TGCGCCAGCAGTTACTCCGGGACAGACAATGAGCAGTTCTTC	CASSYSGTDNEQFF
-	TRBD2	TRBV5-4	TRBJ2-5	TGTGCCAGCAGCTGGGAGGCTAGCGGGAGGTCTGGGACCCAGTACTTC	CASSWEASGRSGTQYF
-	TRBD2	TRBV6-5	TRBJ2-1	TGTGCCAGCAGCAATAGCGGGATAGAGCAGTTCTTC	CASSNSGIEQFF
-	-	TRBV4-2	TRBJ2-2	TGTGCCAGCAGCCAAGACTACGACAGCCTAACGAACACCGGGGAGCTGTTTTTT	CASSQDYDSLTNTGELFF
few	-	TRBV5-1	TRBJ2-3	TGCGCCAGCAGCTTGGTTTCGGGCACAGATACGCAGTATTTT	CASSLVSGTDTQYF
-	TRBD2	TRBV9	TRBJ2-1	TGTGCCAGCAGCCCACGGAGCGGGAGTGGCGATGAGCAGTTCTTC	CASSPRSGSGDEQFF
-	TRBD1	TRBV25-1	TRBJ1-5	TGTGCCAGCAGTGAAGGACAGGGTCAGCCCCAGCATTTT	CASSEGQGQPQHF
-	TRBD2	TRBV29-1	TRBJ2-4	TGCAGCGTTGATGTGGGAGGGCCCCCCAAAAACATTCAGTACTTC	CSVDVGGPPKNIQYF
-	TRBD1	TRBV9	TRBJ2-4	TGTGCCAGCAGCGTAGGAGGGGGACAGGGTTGGGACATTCAGTACTTC	CASSVGGGQGWDIQYF
-	TRBD2	TRBV27	TRBJ2-1	TGTGCCAGCAGTACCTCGGGACTAGCGGGACCCTCCTACAATGAGCAGTTCTTC	CASSTSGLAGPSYNEQFF
-	TRBD2	TRBV15	TRBJ2-7	TGTGCCACCAGCAGGCCTAGCGGAGGGGCCTACGAGCAGTACTTC	CATSRPSGGAYEQYF
-	TRBD2	TRBV7-7	TRBJ2-5	TGTGCTAGCAGCCGACTCTCGGGGGGTAAAGAGACCCAGTACTTC	CASSRLSGGKETQYF
few	TRBD2	TRBV14	TRBJ2-5	TGTGCCAGCAGCCAAGTCTCAATCAGGACTAGCGGGAGCCTTGGGATAGAGACCCAGTACTTC	CASSQVSIRTSGSLGIETQYF
-	-	TRBV7-2	TRBJ2-5	TGTGCCAGCACAAAAGGGGGCGCGGGAGGAGAGACCCAGTACTTC	CASTKGGAGGETQYF
-	TRBD1	TRBV4-3	TRBJ2-7	TGCGCCAGCAGCCAAGACCTTTCCGGGACAGGGGGCTCCTACGAGCAGTACTTC	CASSQDLSGTGGSYEQYF
-	-	TRBV5-1	TRBJ1-2	TGCGCCAGCAAGCTTGGAGGGGCAGGGCCCACTAGCTATGGCTACACCTTC	CASKLGGAGPTSYGYTF
-	-	TRBV7-2	TRBJ2-1	TGTGCCAGCAGCTTAGGCGGGACCGCCTACAATGAGCAGTTCTTC	CASSLGGTAYNEQFF
-	-	TRBV29-1	TRBJ1-3	TGCAGCGTTGAAAAGGGGCAGGGACTCTCTGGAAACACCATATATTTT	CSVEKGQGLSGNTIYF
-	TRBD2	TRBV4-2	TRBJ2-3	TGTGCCAGCAGCCCTACCCGGGGACTAGCGGGAGCAGGGGATACGCAGTATTTT	CASSPTRGLAGAGDTQYF
once	TRBD2	TRBV7-9	TRBJ2-7	TGTGCCAGCAGCTTAGAGGGCGGGAGGGGCTCCTACGAGCAGTACTTC	CASSLEGGRGSYEQYF
-	TRBD2	TRBV7-2	TRBJ2-3	TGTGCCAGCAGCTCAAGGACTAGCGGGACGGCGCAGTATTTT	CASSSRTSGTAQYF
-	TRBD1	TRBV7-9	TRBJ1-1	TGTTCCAGCAGCTTAGCGACAGGGGGCGGGAGCACTGAAGCTTTCTTT	CSSSLATGGGSTEAFF
-	TRBD2	TRBV9	TRBJ2-3	TGTGCCAGCAGCCCCGGACTAGCGGGAGTGGGAGATACGCAGTATTTT	CASSPGLAGVGDTQYF
few	-	TRBV7-3	TRBJ2-3	TGTGCCAGCAGCTTAGGTTCAGCGGGCACAGATACGCAGTATTTT	CASSLGSAGTDTQYF
-	TRBD1	TRBV6-1	TRBJ1-1	TGTGCCAGCAGTCCGACAGGGGGCGGAGGGGGTGAAGCTTTCTTT	CASSPTGGGGGEAFF
-	TRBD1	TRBV6-6	TRBJ1-2	TGTGCCAGCAGCCCGGGACAGAACTATGGCTACACCTTC	CASSPGQNYGYTF
-	-	TRBV10-3	TRBJ1-3	TGTGCCATCACTCCAGGGGACTCTGGAAACACCATATATTTT	CAITPGDSGNTIYF
-	-	TRBV7-2	TRBJ2-7	TGTGCCAGCAGCTTTTCGGGCTCCTACGAGCAGTACTTC	CASSFSGSYEQYF
-	-	TRBV7-2	TRBJ2-5	TGTGCCAGCAGCGCCGAGGAGACCCAGTACTTC	CASSAEETQYF
-	-	TRBV29-1	TRBJ2-4	TGCAGCGTTGAAGGTCAGCTAGCCAAAAACAGTCAGTACTTC	CSVEGQLAKNSQYF
-	TRBD1	TRBV5-1	TRBJ2-1	TGCGCCAGCAGCGGGTCAGGACAGGGGGCGTGGAATAATGAGCAGTTCTTC	CASSGSGQGAWNNEQFF
once	-	TRBV15	TRBJ2-7	TGTGCCACCAGCAGCAGACAGAGCTCCTACGAGCAGTACTTC	CATSSRQSSYEQYF
-	-	TRBV18	TRBJ2-2	TGTGCCAGCTCACCAACGGGGGCCGGGGAGCTGTTTTTT	CASSPTGAGELFF
-	TRBD1	TRBV27	TRBJ2-7	TGTGCCAGCAGTTCCCGGGACAGGGGATACGAGCAGTACTTC	CASSSRDRGYEQYF
-	-	TRBV4-3	TRBJ1-2	TGCGCCAGCAGCCAAGATCTAGGCGGAAACTATGGCTACACCTTC	CASSQDLGGNYGYTF
-	TRBD2	TRBV5-1	TRBJ2-5	TGCGCCAGCATCTCCTCCGGGGGGATGGGAGAGACCCAGTACTTC	CASISSGGMGETQYF
-	TRBD1	TRBV7-3	TRBJ2-7	TGTGCCAGCAGCCCCGGGACAGGGGCCTACGAGCAGTACTTC	CASSPGTGAYEQYF
-	TRBD2	TRBV5-1	TRBJ2-1	TGCGCCAGCAGCCCCCAGACTAGCGGGAGAAATGAGCAGTTCTTC	CASSPQTSGRNEQFF